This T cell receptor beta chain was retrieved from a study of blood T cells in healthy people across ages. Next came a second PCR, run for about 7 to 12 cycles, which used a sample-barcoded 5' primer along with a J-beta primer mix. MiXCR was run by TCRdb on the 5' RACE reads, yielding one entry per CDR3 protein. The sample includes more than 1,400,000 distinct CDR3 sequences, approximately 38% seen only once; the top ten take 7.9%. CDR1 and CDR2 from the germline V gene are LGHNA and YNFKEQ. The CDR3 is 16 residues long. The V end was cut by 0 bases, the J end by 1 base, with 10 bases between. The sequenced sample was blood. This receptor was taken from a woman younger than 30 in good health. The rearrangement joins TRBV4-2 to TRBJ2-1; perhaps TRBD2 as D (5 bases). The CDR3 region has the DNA TGTGCCAGCAGCCAAGACGAACTAGTTTCCTACAATGAGCAGTTCTTC. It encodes CASSQDELVSYNEQFF.